This T cell receptor beta chain was observed in a study of OX40 agonist ivuxolimab in advanced cancers. Repertoires were generated with immunoSEQ multiplex PCR, while TCRdb's copy carries only in-frame clones and drops some. This sample has around 60,000 clones; 80% to 90% occur once, and the top ten carry roughly 2.6%. This clone has only a few counts. Germline values: CDR1 SNHLY, CDR2 FYNNEI. Trimming shortened V by 4 bases and J by 8 bases, and 18 bases separated the two germline ends. The CDR3 runs to 15 residues. This sample comprised CD4+ or CD8+ T cells sorted from blood, obtained in a trial of the OX40 agonist ivuxolimab. The receptor comes from an adult with an advanced solid tumor such as melanoma, head and neck, liver or kidney cancer. The chain uses TRBV2 and TRBJ2-4; tentatively, D is TRBD1 (6 bases). In DNA, the CDR3 is TGTGCCAGCAGTGGACGCACAGGGTTCATCGACATTCAGTACTTC. Amino acid sequence: CASSGRTGFIDIQYF.